These 16 T cell receptor beta chains came from one sample sequenced in a study of cytomegalovirus exposure and HLA in healthy donors. Researchers ran the PCR with 60 Vbeta and 13 Jbeta primers. Here immunoSEQ multiplex PCR was the method, and the copy in TCRdb shows in-frame clones only, minus some. In the table there are roughly 190,000 clones, around 87% of which are singletons. The material sequenced was PBMCs. Every receptor here comes from a woman under 30 in good health and CMV-seronegative.

The genes are TRBV11-2 and TRBJ2-7, with 7 bases aligning to TRBD2. CDR3 length equals 15 residues. J gave up 2 bases and V 1 base, and 5 bases lay outside the gene matches. Per the germline V gene, CDR1 is SGHAT and CDR2 is FQNNGV. The CDR3 DNA reads as TGTGCCAGCAGCTTAGTCGGTAGCGGGCCCTACGAGCAGTACTTC. This translates into CASSLVGSGPYEQYF.

This rearrangement joins TRBV6-5 to TRBJ1-5; a weak D match, TRBD1 (6 bases). The CDR3 runs to 14 residues. Trimming pared 6 bases from V and 2 bases from J, leaving 11 bases between. Germline V gives CDR1 MNHEY, CDR2 SVGAGI. DNA of the CDR3: TGTGCCAGCAGCCACCACAGGGGCAATCAGCCCCAGCATTTT. Translating gives CASSHHRGNQPQHF.

The V gene is TRBV7-9, the J gene TRBJ2-5; D not resolved. Germline-derived CDR1 and CDR2 are SEHNR and FQNEAQ (reference sequence). V lost 2 bases and J lost 5, with 9 bases in between. The CDR3 covers 13 residues. The CDR3 protein is CASSLQQWETQYF. For the CDR3, the DNA is TGTGCCAGCAGCTTACAACAGTGGGAGACCCAGTACTTC.

The gene calls are TRBV27 and TRBJ1-1; TRBD1 agrees at 8 bases. With V trimmed by 0 bases and J by 4 bases, 4 bases remained unmatched. CDR3 size: 15 residues. Germline values: CDR1 MNHEY, CDR2 SMNVEV (reference sequence). The CDR3 DNA follows: TGTGCCAGCAGTTTATCGTGGGACAGGTCCACTGAAGCTTTCTTT. Translation: CASSLSWDRSTEAFF.

With respect to this clone: The sample contains more than one DNA sequence encoding this CDR3. This sequence joins TRBV5-1 and TRBJ1-5; TRBD1 agrees at 8 bases. Germline V gives CDR1 SGHRS, CDR2 YFSETQ. This CDR3 contains 14 residues. V shed 4 bases and J 7 bases; nucleotides not matched to a gene: 7. Here the CDR3 reads CASSLGQGGQPQHF. DNA for the CDR3: TGCGCCAGCAGCCTCGGACAGGGAGGCCAGCCCCAGCATTTT.

The chain links TRBV4-2 to TRBJ2-1; D is unclear. Germline lookup yields CDR1 LGHNA and CDR2 YNFKEQ. The CDR3 runs to 13 residues. V was pared by 0 bases and J by 4 bases, with 4 bases between. The DNA of the CDR3 is TGTGCCAGCAGCCAAGAACGGTACAATGAGCAGTTCTTC. It codes for CASSQERYNEQFF.

The chain is built from TRBV7-9 and TRBJ2-5; a possible D gene is TRBD1 (5 bases). CDR3 length: 13 amino acids. The V end was cut by 1 base, the J end by 4 bases, with 7 bases between. Looked up from germline, CDR1 is SEHNR and CDR2 is FQNEAQ (reference sequence). The CDR3 DNA sequence: TGTGCCAGCAGCTTAGAGGGGTTAGAGACCCAGTACTTC. Translating it yields CASSLEGLETQYF.

This clone was recorded only once. The CDR3 region has the DNA TGTGCCACGCTTGCCAGCGCTAGCTCCTACAATGAGCAGTTCTTC. Translated: CATLASASSYNEQFF. The rearrangement uses TRBV10-3 and TRBJ2-1; D call uncertain. The CDR3 is made up of 15 amino acids. The V end lost 10 bases, the J end lost 0 bases, and 16 bases lay between the germline ends. The V gene's germline CDR1 is ENHRY and CDR2 SYGVKD.

This clone appeared a few times. The gene calls are TRBV5-6 and TRBJ1-6, with D possibly matching TRBD1 (6 bases). This CDR3 is built from 16 residues. Trimming cost V 0 bases and J 4 bases, with 11 bases left between them. CDR1 and CDR2 (germline): SGHDT, YYEEEE. CDR3 DNA sequence: TGTGCCAGCAGCTTGGAAGGACAGCTTTATAATTCACCCCTCCACTTT. The encoded protein is CASSLEGQLYNSPLHF. Together with reference TRBV5-6 and TRBJ1-6, the CDR3 gives the full variable domain: DAGVTQSPTHLIKTRGQQVTLRCSPKSGHDTVSWYQQALGQGPQFIFQYYEEEERQRGNFPDRFSGHQFPNYSSELNVNALLLGDSALYLCASSLEGQLYNSPLHFGNGTRLTVT.

V usage is TRBV7-9 and J usage is TRBJ1-3, with D possibly TRBD1 on 5 matching bases. With 5 bases removed from V and 2 bases from J, the gap between germline ends came to 19 bases. CDR3 size: 17 residues. From germline, CDR1 is SEHNR and CDR2 FQNEAQ (reference sequence). CDR3 DNA: TGTGCCAGCAGCCTCGGCCGGGTAGGGGAAACTGGAAACACCATATATTTT. This sequence encodes CASSLGRVGETGNTIYF.

The chain is built from TRBV18 and TRBJ2-3; possibly TRBD2 for D (6 bases). Germline CDR1 and CDR2: KGHSH and LQKENI. The CDR3 is 16 residues long. V was clipped by 3 bases and J by 4 bases, with 17 bases between them. CDR3 coding DNA: TGTGCCAGCTCACCCCGAGGGCGGGGTCCCTCAGATACGCAGTATTTT. Its protein is CASSPRGRGPSDTQYF.

The V and J genes are TRBV6-1 and TRBJ1-2; TRBD1 is a possible D gene (5 bases). V was cut by 4 bases and J by 4 bases, with 10 bases left in between. CDR3 size: 13 residues. The germline V gene encodes CDR1 MNHNS and CDR2 SASEGT. CDR3 sequence reads: CASSGGDGYGYTF. The CDR3 DNA sequence: TGTGCCAGCAGTGGGGGGGACGGCTATGGCTACACCTTC.

This chain links TRBV15 with TRBJ1-1; TRBD1 might be the D (5 bases). The CDR3 covers 16 residues. Trimming cost V 1 base and J 5 bases, with 17 bases left between them. Germline V gene data show CDR1 as LNHNV and CDR2 as YYDKDF (reference sequence). The CDR3 region is CATSRAMDTMGTEAFF. For the CDR3, the DNA is TGTGCCACCAGCAGAGCCATGGACACGATGGGTACTGAAGCTTTCTTT. The entire variable domain, with the rest obtained from reference TRBV15 and TRBJ1-1, is as follows: DAMVIQNPRYQVTQFGKPVTLSCSQTLNHNVMYWYQQKSSQAPKLLFHYYDKDFNNEADTPDNFQSRRPNTSFCFLDIRSPGLGDTAMYLCATSRAMDTMGTEAFFGQGTRLTVV.

A single count supports this clone. V usage is TRBV7-9 and J usage is TRBJ1-1, with 7 bases that match TRBD1. CDR3 length: 17 residues. Germline-derived CDR1 and CDR2 are SEHNR and FQNEAQ (reference sequence). V lost 3 bases and J lost 1; bases outside the gene matches: 11. In nucleotides, the CDR3 is TGTGCCAGCAGCTTCGACAGGGATCGTCCCTCGAACACTGAAGCTTTCTTT. Translated, it gives CASSFDRDRPSNTEAFF.

Details on this clone: The sample holds other DNA sequences that translate to the same CDR3. The chain employs TRBV11-3 and TRBJ2-7; 11 bases are a match to TRBD2. The CDR3 runs 15 residues. The V gene end was trimmed by 4 bases and the J gene end by 3 bases; junction bases not matched to a gene: 5. Germline V CDR1 and CDR2: SGHNT, YENEEA. The DNA for the CDR3 is TGTGCCAGCAGCTCTCTAGCGGGAGGAGTCTACGAGCAGTACTTC. It yields the protein CASSSLAGGVYEQYF.

The V call is TRBV7-2, the J call TRBJ2-1, with a possible D match to TRBD1 (6 bases). V shed 5 bases and J shed 2 bases, with 16 bases lying between them. The CDR3 consists of 16 residues. Looked up from germline, CDR1 is SGHTA and CDR2 is FQGNSA. The CDR3 DNA reads TGTGCCAGCAGCCTTGCCGGGACATTTACCTACAATGAGCAGTTCTTC. Protein: CASSLAGTFTYNEQFF.